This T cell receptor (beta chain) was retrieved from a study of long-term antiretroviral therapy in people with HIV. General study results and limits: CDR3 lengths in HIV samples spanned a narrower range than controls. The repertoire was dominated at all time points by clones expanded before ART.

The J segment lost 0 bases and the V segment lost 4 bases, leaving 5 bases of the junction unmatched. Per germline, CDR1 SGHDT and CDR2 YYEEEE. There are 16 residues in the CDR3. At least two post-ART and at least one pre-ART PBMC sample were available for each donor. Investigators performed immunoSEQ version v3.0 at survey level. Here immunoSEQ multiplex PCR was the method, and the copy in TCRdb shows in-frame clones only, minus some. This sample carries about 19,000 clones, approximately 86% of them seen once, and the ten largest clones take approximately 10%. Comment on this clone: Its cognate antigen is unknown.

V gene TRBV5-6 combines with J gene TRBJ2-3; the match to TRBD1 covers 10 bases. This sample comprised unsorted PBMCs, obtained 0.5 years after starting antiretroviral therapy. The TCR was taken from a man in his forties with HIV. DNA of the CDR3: TGTGCCAGCAGCGGGGACAGGGGAACTAGCACAGATACGCAGTATTTT. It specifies CASSGDRGTSTDTQYF.